This is a list of T cell receptor beta chains from one sample in a study of cytomegalovirus exposure and HLA in healthy donors. The protocol was immunoSEQ multiplex PCR, while the TCRdb copy is restricted to in-frame clones and leaves out a portion. The sample includes some 100,000 clones, 79% of them seen just once. The sample consisted of PBMCs. These receptors all stem from a female donor in good health and CMV-seropositive. CDR3s include the opening cysteine and the closing phenylalanine or tryptophan. The order of the fields is CDR3 protein, CDR3 DNA, V gene, clone size, J gene, CDR3 length, D gene. The D gene is left open where the match is weak. Rows may omit the clone size; those that give it use once, few, many or a size class.

CDR3 protein: CASSWLDRPSYGYTF
CDR3 DNA: TGTGCCAGCAGCTGGCTGGACAGGCCTAGCTATGGCTACACCTTC
V gene: TRBV5-4
clone size: -
J gene: TRBJ1-2
CDR3 length: 15
D gene: TRBD1

CDR3 protein: CSVLGGTGSTDTQYF
CDR3 DNA: TGCAGCGTTCTGGGGGGGACGGGGAGCACAGATACGCAGTATTTT
V gene: TRBV29-1
clone size: -
J gene: TRBJ2-3
CDR3 length: 15
D gene: TRBD2

CDR3 protein: CASSQKRDRYNEQFF
CDR3 DNA: TGCGCCAGCAGCCAAAAGAGGGACAGGTACAATGAGCAGTTCTTC
V gene: TRBV4-1
clone size: -
J gene: TRBJ2-1
CDR3 length: 15
D gene: TRBD1

CDR3 protein: CASSQDPGWSGQPQHF
CDR3 DNA: TGTGCCAGCAGCCAAGATCCAGGGTGGTCGGGTCAGCCCCAGCATTTT
V gene: TRBV4-2
clone size: -
J gene: TRBJ1-5
CDR3 length: 16
D gene: -

CDR3 protein: CASSYLNEQFF
CDR3 DNA: TGTGCCAGCAGCTATCTCAATGAGCAGTTCTTC
V gene: TRBV5-4
clone size: -
J gene: TRBJ2-1
CDR3 length: 11
D gene: -

CDR3 protein: CASSEARKLKGLAGFSGELFF
CDR3 DNA: TGTGCCAGCAGTGAAGCGAGAAAGTTAAAGGGACTAGCGGGTTTCTCCGGGGAGCTGTTTTTT
V gene: TRBV6-1
clone size: once
J gene: TRBJ2-2
CDR3 length: 21
D gene: TRBD2

CDR3 protein: CASRAGTASMNTEAFF
CDR3 DNA: TGCGCCAGCAGAGCCGGGACAGCTAGCATGAACACTGAAGCTTTCTTT
V gene: TRBV5-1
clone size: -
J gene: TRBJ1-1
CDR3 length: 16
D gene: TRBD1

CDR3 protein: CASSPAGTSRGQPQHF
CDR3 DNA: TGTGCCAGCAGCCCCGCTGGGACATCAAGGGGGCAGCCCCAGCATTTT
V gene: TRBV7-2
clone size: -
J gene: TRBJ1-5
CDR3 length: 16
D gene: -

CDR3 protein: CASSLSQSNTGELFF
CDR3 DNA: TGTGCCAGCAGCTTGTCTCAGTCGAACACCGGGGAGCTGTTTTTT
V gene: TRBV5-8
clone size: -
J gene: TRBJ2-2
CDR3 length: 15
D gene: -

CDR3 protein: CASSLTRQGLNTEAFF
CDR3 DNA: TGTGCCAGCAGTCTCACAAGACAGGGGTTGAACACTGAAGCTTTCTTT
V gene: TRBV7-9
clone size: few
J gene: TRBJ1-1
CDR3 length: 16
D gene: TRBD1